Presented here are 22 T cell receptor beta chains from one specimen sequenced in a study of T cell repertoires in cytomegalovirus infection. TCRdb recomputed calls from the reads with MiXCR, one row per CDR3 protein. This table has roughly 250,000 distinct CDR3 sequences, about 12% appearing once. The specimen was PBMCs. These TCRs come from a human donor in good health (CMV status not recorded). Some clones in this sample may be carry-over from other donors' samples.

This clonotype appeared many times. The J gene is TRBJ1-1, the V gene TRBV28, with D hard to call. This CDR3 region has 11 residues. Trimming cost V 4 bases and J 1 base, with 1 base left between them. The germline V gene has CDR1 MDHEN and CDR2 SYDVKM. The CDR3 loop is CASSWNTEAFF. The CDR3 nucleotides read TGTGCCAGCAGTTGGAACACTGAAGCTTTCTTT.

This clonotype was seen ten or more times. This chain uses TRBV7-9 with TRBJ2-5; D is possibly TRBD2 (5 bases). Trimming stripped 3 bases from V and 6 bases from J, with 14 bases between. Per germline, CDR1 SEHNR and CDR2 FQNEAQ (reference sequence). This CDR3 region has 14 residues. CDR3 in amino acids: CASSFGEGRKTQYF. The CDR3, as DNA: TGTGCCAGCAGCTTCGGGGAAGGGAGAAAGACCCAGTACTTC.

This clonotype was recorded at least ten times. The rearrangement joins TRBV7-9 to TRBJ1-3; 7 bases fit TRBD1. The V segment lost 3 bases and the J segment 2 bases; nucleotides outside the gene matches: 1. There are 14 residues in the CDR3. Germline CDR1 and CDR2: SEHNR and FQNEAQ (reference sequence). CDR3 sequence (DNA): TGTGCCAGCAGCTTGGGGACAGCTGGAAACACCATATATTTT. Translation: CASSLGTAGNTIYF.

The gene calls are TRBV20-1 and TRBJ2-1; TRBD2 matches 10 bases. The V segment lost 0 bases and the J segment 5 bases; nucleotides outside the gene matches: 10. The CDR3 is 17 residues long. Germline V gene data show CDR1 as DFQATT and CDR2 as SNEGSKA (reference sequence). CDR3 DNA sequence: TGCAGTGCTAGAGATTCTCGGCTAGCGGGGGAAGACAATGAGCAGTTCTTC. This codes for CSARDSRLAGEDNEQFF.

This clonotype was seen ten or more times. The chain has TRBV12-3 or TRBV12-4 and TRBJ1-6; D possibly corresponds to TRBD1 (5 bases). The CDR3 length is 13 residues. V was shortened by 3 bases and J by 8 bases, with 8 bases between the two germline ends. This CDR3 is CASSFLGDSPLHF. As DNA, the CDR3 is TGTGCCAGCAGTTTTCTAGGGGATTCACCCCTCCACTTT.

The CDR3 loop reads CASSYSLGWDEQFF. In DNA, the CDR3 is TGTGCCAGCAGTTACTCGCTGGGCTGGGATGAGCAGTTCTTC. V is TRBV6-2 or TRBV6-3 and J is TRBJ2-1, with no clear D. The CDR3 sequence is 14 residues long. Between the trimmed V and J ends, which lost 0 bases and 8 bases, there was a span of 11 bases. CDR1 and CDR2 from the germline V gene are MNHEY and SVGEGT.

This clonotype occurred a few times. V usage is TRBV19 and J usage is TRBJ2-7, with D unresolved. With 4 bases removed from V and 3 bases from J, the gap between germline ends came to 10 bases. Germline CDR1 and CDR2: LNHDA and SQIVND (reference sequence). CDR3 length equals 13 residues. The CDR3 DNA reads as TGTGCCAGTAGTAGGATCGATGTCTACGAGCAGTACTTC. Its translation: CASSRIDVYEQYF. Full variable domain (rest looked up from reference TRBV19 and TRBJ2-7): DGGITQSPKYLFRKEGQNVTLSCEQNLNHDAMYWYRQDPGQGLRLIYYSQIVNDFQKGDIAEGYSVSREKKESFPLTVTSAQKNPTAFYLCASSRIDVYEQYFGPGTRLTVT.

There are many counts of this clonotype. This sequence joins TRBV7-9 and TRBJ1-1; unclear D gene. The CDR3 totals 14 residues. Germline CDR1 reads SEHNR; CDR2 reads FQNEAQ (reference sequence). V shed 0 bases and J shed 5 bases, with 10 bases lying between them. The chain's CDR3 is CASSLALGGTEAFF. The CDR3 DNA is TGTGCCAGCAGCTTAGCCCTAGGTGGGACTGAAGCTTTCTTT. The whole variable domain, remainder taken from reference TRBV7-9 and TRBJ1-1, is DTGVSQNPRHKITKRGQNVTFRCDPISEHNRLYWYRQTLGQGPEFLTYFQNEAQLEKSRLLSDRFSAERPKGSFSTLEIQRTEQGDSAMYLCASSLALGGTEAFFGQGTRLTVV.

This clonotype appeared many times. This sequence joins TRBV7-2 and TRBJ1-2; 7 nucleotides line up with TRBD1. J lost 7 bases, V lost 6 bases, and 8 bases had no gene match. Germline V gene lookup returns CDR1 SGHTA and CDR2 FQGNSA. The CDR3 has 13 amino acids. The CDR3 coding sequence is TGTGCCAGCAGTTCCGACAGGGTCATTGGCTACACCTTC. Amino acids: CASSSDRVIGYTF.

This clonotype was seen at least ten times. The chain carries TRBV12-3 or TRBV12-4 and TRBJ2-3; maybe TRBD2 (7 bases). This CDR3 contains 14 residues. Trimming pared 7 bases from V and 6 bases from J, leaving 17 bases between. The CDR3 bases are TGTGCCAGCACCCTAAGGACTAGGGGGGATACGCAGTATTTT. Translation gives CASTLRTRGDTQYF.

This clonotype was seen a few times. The genes are TRBV7-3 and TRBJ2-6; the D gene is possibly TRBD1 (5 bases). Trimming left V 5 bases short and J 0 bases short, with 14 bases between. The germline V gene encodes CDR1 SGHTA and CDR2 FQGTGA. The CDR3 is made up of 17 amino acids. CDR3 nucleotides: TGTGCCAGCAGCCTTACTCGACAGAGCTCTGGGGCCAACGTCCTGACTTTC. Translated, it gives CASSLTRQSSGANVLTF.

This clonotype was seen repeatedly, ten times or more. The V call is TRBV7-2, the J call TRBJ2-7, with 13 bases fitting TRBD2. J was trimmed by 2 bases and V by 4 bases; bases with no gene match: 5. Germline V gene lookup returns CDR1 SGHTA and CDR2 FQGNSA. The CDR3 is 16 amino acids. CDR3 protein: CASSSPTSGRAYEQYF. For the CDR3, the DNA is TGTGCCAGCAGCTCGCCTACTAGCGGGAGGGCCTACGAGCAGTACTTC.

The table lists this clonotype with a few counts. The J gene is TRBJ1-3, the V gene TRBV12-3 or TRBV12-4, with 7 bases that match TRBD1. CDR3 length: 14 residues. The V segment lost 3 bases and the J segment 4 bases; nucleotides outside the gene matches: 3. This CDR3 is CASSLGTDGNTIYF. CDR3 in DNA: TGTGCCAGCAGTTTGGGGACAGACGGAAACACCATATATTTT.

The chain uses TRBV4-1 and TRBJ2-3; weak D call: TRBD2 (5 bases). Germline V gene data show CDR1 as MGHRA and CDR2 as YSYEKL. The CDR3 contains 17 residues. Trimming stripped 0 bases from V and 6 bases from J, with 19 bases between. The CDR3 DNA is TGCGCCAGCAGCCAAGAAAGCCTAGCATCCCCGGGCGATACGCAGTATTTT. It codes for CASSQESLASPGDTQYF.

This clonotype was found many times. The CDR3 bases are TGTGCCAGCAGGAAGCGGGGGGGTCAGGAGCAGTTCTTC. This translates into CASRKRGGQEQFF. The V and J genes are TRBV7-8 and TRBJ2-1; 10 nucleotides agree with TRBD2. The CDR3 sequence is 13 residues long. Germline assignment: CDR1 SGHVS and CDR2 FQNEAQ. The V gene end was trimmed by 6 bases and the J gene end by 10 bases; junction bases not matched to a gene: 6.

The chain combines TRBV20-1 with TRBJ2-1; 7 bases are shared with TRBD2. The CDR3 runs to 14 residues. V trimming: 3 bases; J trimming: 9 bases; junction bases outside the gene matches: 11. CDR1 is DFQATT and CDR2 is SNEGSKA in the germline V gene (reference sequence). Here the CDR3 DNA reads TGCAGTGCTAGGGAGCGGGACTGGTCGGGTGAGCAGTTCTTC. This encodes CSARERDWSGEQFF.

V usage is TRBV29-1 and J usage is TRBJ2-3, with 10 bases matching TRBD2. The V gene's germline CDR1 is SQVTM and CDR2 ANQGSEA. The CDR3 length is 14 residues. The junction had 5 bases not matched to a gene; V was cut back by 8 bases and J by 0 bases. CDR3 sequence (DNA): TGCAGCTCCTCTAGCGGGGGAAGCACAGATACGCAGTATTTT. Protein product: CSSSSGGSTDTQYF.

This clonotype was counted at least ten times. This chain connects TRBV6-1 to TRBJ1-1; TRBD1 matches 7 bases. Germline lookup yields CDR1 MNHNS and CDR2 SASEGT. J lost 4 bases, V lost 6 bases, and 11 bases had no gene match. This CDR3 comprises 15 residues. This CDR3 reads CASREREGAFTEAFF. Here the CDR3 DNA reads TGTGCCAGCAGGGAGAGGGAGGGGGCGTTCACTGAAGCTTTCTTT.

The table lists this clonotype with a count of one. The rearrangement links TRBV29-1 to TRBJ2-5; 7 bases are a match to TRBD1. Per the germline V gene, CDR1 is SQVTM and CDR2 is ANQGSEA. The CDR3 totals 14 residues. The CDR3 bases are TGCACCAGCCTCAAGGACAGGCCCCACGAGACCCAGTACTTC. Protein product: CTSLKDRPHETQYF.

This clonotype was seen repeatedly, ten times or more. This chain connects TRBV7-2 to TRBJ1-2; 7 nucleotides align to TRBD1. The CDR3 has 14 amino acids. With 2 bases clipped from V and 2 bases from J, the junction kept 2 bases outside the gene matches. Germline-derived CDR1 and CDR2 are SGHTA and FQGNSA. The CDR3 DNA sequence: TGTGCCAGCAGCTTATCGGGACAGAACTATGGCTACACCTTC. It encodes CASSLSGQNYGYTF.

This clonotype was picked up many times. The V and J genes are TRBV3-1 and TRBJ2-2; D tentatively reads TRBD1 or TRBD2 (5 bases each). V was cut by 0 bases and J by 4 bases, with 15 bases left in between. This CDR3 is 17 amino acids long. From germline, CDR1 is LGHDT and CDR2 YNNKEL (reference sequence). In DNA, the CDR3 is TGTGCCAGCAGCCAAGAATGGGGGAATGGGTCCACCGGGGAGCTGTTTTTT. Amino acid sequence: CASSQEWGNGSTGELFF.

This clonotype was seen many times. The rearrangement joins TRBV28 to TRBJ1-1; 10 bases align to TRBD1. V gave up 6 bases and J gave up 3 bases; unmatched junction bases: 1. Germline CDR1 and CDR2: MDHEN and SYDVKM. The CDR3 is 13 residues long. Written as DNA, the CDR3 is TGTGCCAGCAGGGGACAGGGGCACACTGAAGCTTTCTTT. Amino acid sequence: CASRGQGHTEAFF.